This T cell receptor (beta chain) was identified in a study of blood T cell repertoires in COVID-19. The participants were between about 18 and 90 years old and came from under 25 US areas. Cohort placement rested on clinical history that participants reported themselves. Data came from immunoSEQ multiplex PCR; TCRdb stores just in-frame clones and leaves some out. Here the sample spans around 250,000 clones, roughly 85% being singletons. Unmatched junction bases numbered 15, after V lost 1 base and J lost 6 bases. The length of the CDR3 is 19 residues. Germline CDR1 and CDR2: SGHTA and FQGNSA. The source of this sequence is a woman between 50 and 59 years old who had been exposed to COVID-19. The chain has TRBV7-2 and TRBJ2-2; 9 bases align to TRBD1. The material sequenced was PBMCs or T cells enriched from blood (not recorded which). CDR3 bases: TGTGCCAGCAGCTTAGAAAGAACCGGGACAGGGATCGGGGCCGGGGAGCTGTTTTTT. Translation gives CASSLERTGTGIGAGELFF. Full variable domain (rest looked up from reference TRBV7-2 and TRBJ2-2): GAGVSQSPSNKVTEKGKDVELRCDPISGHTALYWYRQSLGQGLEFLIYFQGNSAPDKSGLPSDRFSAERTGGSVSTLTIQRTQQEDSAVYLCASSLERTGTGIGAGELFFGEGSRLTVL.